The 17 T cell receptor beta chains below were found in one sample sequenced in a study of T cell repertoires in cytomegalovirus infection. TCRdb used MiXCR to reprocess the reads, holding one entry per CDR3 protein. The top ten hold roughly 16% of the sample, which has approximately 250,000 distinct CDR3 sequences, roughly 9.1% seen once. Sequencing used PBMCs. The receptors stem from a human donor in good health (CMV status not recorded). Some clones in this sample may be carry-over from other donors' samples.

This clonotype was recorded once. V and J are TRBV28 and TRBJ2-3, with D possibly matching TRBD2 (7 bases). V dropped 3 bases and J dropped 5 bases, with 15 bases sitting between them. The CDR3 totals 15 residues. Per germline, CDR1 MDHEN and CDR2 SYDVKM. CDR3 sequence (DNA): TGTGCCAGCAGTTTTGGACGGGGGGCCCTAGATACGCAGTATTTT. Amino acids: CASSFGRGALDTQYF.

The chain employs TRBV5-6 and TRBJ2-3; 9 positions agree with TRBD2. V was clipped by 2 bases and J by 2 bases; unmatched bases: 6. The CDR3 covers 16 residues. The germline CDR1 and CDR2 sequences are SGHDT and YYEEEE. CDR3 sequence: CASSFQTGLATDTQYF. As DNA, the CDR3 is TGTGCCAGCAGCTTCCAAACGGGACTAGCCACAGATACGCAGTATTTT.

This clonotype was detected ten times or more. V and J are TRBV7-2 and TRBJ2-5; TRBD2 aligns across 7 bases. This CDR3 is 16 amino acids long. Germline values: CDR1 SGHTA, CDR2 FQGNSA. V shed 5 bases, J shed 7 bases, and the junction held 16 bases outside the gene matches. For the CDR3, the DNA is TGTGCCAGCAGCCGGCGACTAGCCCCGGAGGGTGGGACCCAGTACTTC. Translation: CASSRRLAPEGGTQYF.

The chain is built from TRBV2 and TRBJ2-1; TRBD1 agrees at 10 bases. The CDR3 length is 16 residues. Germline CDR1 and CDR2: SNHLY and FYNNEI. Trimming cost V 5 bases and J 8 bases; bases outside gene matches: 12. CDR3 coding DNA: TGTGCCAGCAGTAGAGGGGGGGGACAGGGGTCCCATGAGCAGTTCTTC. It yields the protein CASSRGGGQGSHEQFF.

This clonotype has just a few counts. This sequence joins TRBV28 and TRBJ2-7; 7 bases are shared with TRBD1. CDR1 and CDR2 (germline): MDHEN, SYDVKM. The junction had 10 bases not matched to a gene; V was cut back by 5 bases and J by 12 bases. This CDR3 region has 12 residues. CDR3 DNA sequence: TGTGCCAGCAGTGCCGGGACAGAGCCGCGGTACTTC. Translating it yields CASSAGTEPRYF.

This clonotype was picked up many times. The V call is TRBV24-1, the J call TRBJ2-1, with 7 positions matching TRBD2. V trimming: 4 bases; J trimming: 3 bases; junction bases outside the gene matches: 14. Per the germline V gene, CDR1 is KGHDR and CDR2 is SFDVKD. CDR3 size: 18 residues. Here the CDR3 reads CATSDPPSRLADYNEQFF. CDR3 nucleotides: TGTGCCACCAGTGACCCTCCTTCTCGACTAGCCGACTACAATGAGCAGTTCTTC.

This clonotype showed up many times. The CDR3 reads CASSSFTGTSGNNQFF. In nucleotides, the CDR3 is TGTGCCAGCAGTTCCTTTACCGGGACTAGCGGGAATAATCAGTTCTTC. The chain has TRBV12-3 or TRBV12-4 and TRBJ2-1; 13 bases fit TRBD2. CDR3 length equals 16 residues. J lost 13 bases, V lost 4 bases, and 13 bases had no gene match.

This clonotype was detected many times. V and J are TRBV7-2 and TRBJ2-7; the D gene is possibly TRBD2 (7 bases). CDR1 is SGHTA, CDR2 FQGNSA, per germline. Trimming took 3 bases from V and 0 from J, leaving 15 bases between them. The CDR3 contains 16 residues. This CDR3 is CASSFRGRESSYEQYF. The CDR3 bases are TGTGCCAGCAGCTTTCGGGGGCGGGAGTCCTCCTACGAGCAGTACTTC.

The chain uses TRBV6-2 or TRBV6-3 and TRBJ2-7; maybe TRBD2 (6 bases). The CDR3 loop spans 15 amino acids. Per germline, CDR1 MNHEY and CDR2 SVGEGT. Trimming stripped 6 bases from V and 1 base from J, with 16 bases between. The CDR3 protein is CASRPLGGSSYEQYF. CDR3 in DNA: TGTGCCAGCAGACCTCTTGGAGGGAGTTCCTACGAGCAGTACTTC.

This clonotype was detected many times. This chain joins TRBV28 and TRBJ1-1; D unresolved. Trimming shortened V by 4 bases and J by 7 bases, and 10 bases separated the two germline ends. There are 12 residues in the CDR3. CDR1 MDHEN and CDR2 SYDVKM come from the germline V gene. Written as DNA, the CDR3 is TGTGCCAGCAGTTCCACACGGGGTGAAGCTTTCTTT. Translation gives CASSSTRGEAFF.

There are many counts of this clonotype. The V and J genes are TRBV7-2 and TRBJ2-7, with unresolved D. CDR1 is SGHTA and CDR2 is FQGNSA in the germline V gene. The CDR3 is made up of 16 amino acids. The germline V and J ends were trimmed by 5 bases and 0 bases, with 17 bases remaining between them. CDR3 sequence reads: CASSPRSARSSYEQYF. The CDR3 region has the DNA TGTGCCAGCAGCCCTAGATCTGCCCGGAGCTCCTACGAGCAGTACTTC.

The sample holds many counts of this clonotype. V gene TRBV7-6 combines with J gene TRBJ2-2; 8 bases line up with TRBD2. There are 17 residues in the CDR3. The germline V gene has CDR1 SGHVS and CDR2 FNYEAQ. The trim removed 1 base at V and 7 bases at J, leaving 11 bases unmatched. The CDR3 DNA reads TGTGCCAGCAGCTTAGAGGCGGGACTAGTGGAGGTCGGGGAGCTGTTTTTT. This translates into CASSLEAGLVEVGELFF.

This clonotype was picked up many times. CDR3 residues: CASSSGGQISNQPQHF. The CDR3 bases are TGTGCCAGCAGCTCAGGGGGACAGATTAGCAATCAGCCCCAGCATTTT. V and J are TRBV7-2 and TRBJ1-5; 7 bases align to TRBD1. CDR1 is SGHTA, CDR2 FQGNSA, per germline. Trimming cost V 4 bases and J 0 bases; bases outside gene matches: 6. The CDR3 spans 16 residues. Together with reference TRBV7-2 and TRBJ1-5, the CDR3 gives the full variable domain: GAGVSQSPSNKVTEKGKDVELRCDPISGHTALYWYRQSLGQGLEFLIYFQGNSAPDKSGLPSDRFSAERTGGSVSTLTIQRTQQEDSAVYLCASSSGGQISNQPQHFGDGTRLSIL.

This clonotype has just a few counts. The chain is built from TRBV6-2 or TRBV6-3 and TRBJ2-1; D tentatively fits TRBD1 or TRBD2 (5 bases each). CDR3 length: 17 amino acids. V lost 6 bases and J 0 bases, leaving 18 bases between the germline ends. Germline lookup yields CDR1 MNHEY and CDR2 SVGEGT. CDR3 bases: TGTGCCAGCAGCGCCCGGGACGGAAAGAGCTCCTACAATGAGCAGTTCTTC. Its translation: CASSARDGKSSYNEQFF.

This clonotype was recorded many times. V is TRBV7-2 and J is TRBJ1-1, with D maybe TRBD1 (6 bases). V lost 1 base and J 3 bases, leaving 9 bases between the germline ends. The CDR3 sequence is 14 residues long. The germline V gene encodes CDR1 SGHTA and CDR2 FQGNSA. CDR3 loop: CASSLVTGYTEAFF. DNA for the CDR3: TGTGCCAGCAGCTTAGTCACAGGGTACACTGAAGCTTTCTTT.

This clonotype was observed many times. The rearrangement links TRBV20-1 to TRBJ2-3, with D perhaps TRBD1 (6 bases). The CDR3 consists of 15 residues. Per germline, CDR1 DFQATT and CDR2 SNEGSKA (reference sequence). Trimming cost V 1 base and J 2 bases, with 13 bases left between them. CDR3 nucleotide sequence: TGCAGTGCTAGAGGCTTGGTGGGGGCCACAGATACGCAGTATTTT. Its protein is CSARGLVGATDTQYF.

The chain carries TRBV20-1 and TRBJ2-5; D ambiguous. The germline gives CDR1 DFQATT, CDR2 SNEGSKA (reference sequence). V gave up 0 bases and J gave up 5 bases, with 13 bases separating them. This CDR3 spans 14 amino acids. DNA for the CDR3: TGCAGTGCTAGAGATGTGGGCCTTGGGGAGACCCAGTACTTC. This translates into CSARDVGLGETQYF.